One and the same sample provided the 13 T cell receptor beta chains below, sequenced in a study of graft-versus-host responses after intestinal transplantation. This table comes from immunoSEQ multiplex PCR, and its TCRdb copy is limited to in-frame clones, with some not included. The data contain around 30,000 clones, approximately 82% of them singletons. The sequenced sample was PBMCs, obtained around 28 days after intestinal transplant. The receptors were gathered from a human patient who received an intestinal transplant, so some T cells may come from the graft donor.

The CDR3 reads CASSLEGLAENTDTQYF. DNA for the CDR3: TGTGCCAGCAGCTTAGAGGGACTAGCGGAAAACACAGATACGCAGTATTTT. This chain connects TRBV11-2 to TRBJ2-3, with 11 bases matching TRBD2. This CDR3 region has 17 residues. Germline assignment: CDR1 SGHAT and CDR2 FQNNGV. V gave up 0 bases and J gave up 2 bases; unmatched junction bases: 4. The variable domain in full, completed from reference TRBV11-2 and TRBJ2-3, reads EAGVAQSPRYKIIEKRQSVAFWCNPISGHATLYWYQQILGQGPKLLIQFQNNGVVDDSQLPKDRFSAERLKGVDSTLKIQPAKLEDSAVYLCASSLEGLAENTDTQYFGPGTRLTVL.

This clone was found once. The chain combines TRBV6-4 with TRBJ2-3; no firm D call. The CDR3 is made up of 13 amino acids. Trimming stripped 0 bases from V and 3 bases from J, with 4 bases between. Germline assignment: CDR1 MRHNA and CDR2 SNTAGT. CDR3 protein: CASSDSTTDTQYF. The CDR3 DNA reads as TGTGCCAGCAGTGACTCGACTACAGATACGCAGTATTTT.

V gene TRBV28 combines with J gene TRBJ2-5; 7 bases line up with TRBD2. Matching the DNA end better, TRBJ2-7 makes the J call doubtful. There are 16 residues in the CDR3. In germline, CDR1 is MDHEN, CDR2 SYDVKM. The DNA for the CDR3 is TGTGCCAGCAGTCCCTGGGGGGAGGGGATCTCCTACGAGCAGTACTTC. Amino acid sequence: CASSPWGEGISYEQYF.

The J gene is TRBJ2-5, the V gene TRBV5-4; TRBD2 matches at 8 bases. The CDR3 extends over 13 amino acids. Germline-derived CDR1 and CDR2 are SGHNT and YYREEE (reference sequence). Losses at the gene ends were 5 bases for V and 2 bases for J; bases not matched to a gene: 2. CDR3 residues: CASRLAGQETQYF. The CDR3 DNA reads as TGTGCCAGCAGATTAGCGGGGCAAGAGACCCAGTACTTC.

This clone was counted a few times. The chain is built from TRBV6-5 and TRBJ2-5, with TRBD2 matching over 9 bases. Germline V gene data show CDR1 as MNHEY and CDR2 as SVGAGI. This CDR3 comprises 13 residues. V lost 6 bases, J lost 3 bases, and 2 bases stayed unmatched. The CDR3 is CASRASGEETQYF. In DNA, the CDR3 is TGTGCCAGCAGGGCTAGCGGGGAAGAGACCCAGTACTTC.

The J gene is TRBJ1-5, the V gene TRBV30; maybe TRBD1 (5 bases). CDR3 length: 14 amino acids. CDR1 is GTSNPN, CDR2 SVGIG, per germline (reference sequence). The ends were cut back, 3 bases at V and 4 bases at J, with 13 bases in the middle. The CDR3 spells CAWSSGHVNQPQHF. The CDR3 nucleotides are TGTGCCTGGAGCTCCGGACACGTAAATCAGCCCCAGCATTTT.

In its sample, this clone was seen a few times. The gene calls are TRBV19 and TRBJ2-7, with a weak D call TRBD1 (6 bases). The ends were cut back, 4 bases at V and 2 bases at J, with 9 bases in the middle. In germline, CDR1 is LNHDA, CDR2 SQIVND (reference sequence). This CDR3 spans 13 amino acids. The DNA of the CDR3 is TGTGCCAGTAGTAATCAGGGGCCCTACGAGCAGTACTTC. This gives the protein CASSNQGPYEQYF.

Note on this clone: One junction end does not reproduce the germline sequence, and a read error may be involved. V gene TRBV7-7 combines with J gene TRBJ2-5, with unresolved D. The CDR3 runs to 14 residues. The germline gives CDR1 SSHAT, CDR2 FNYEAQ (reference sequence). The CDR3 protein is CASSPYQGLETQYF. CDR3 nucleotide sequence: TGTGCTAGCAGCCCCTATCAAGGGTTGGAGACCCAGTACTTC.

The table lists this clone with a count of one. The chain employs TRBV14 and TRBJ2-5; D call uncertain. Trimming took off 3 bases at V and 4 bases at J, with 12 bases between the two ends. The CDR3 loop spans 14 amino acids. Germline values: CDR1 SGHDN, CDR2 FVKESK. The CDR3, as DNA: TGTGCCAGCAGCCAGATCGGGCAGGCAGAGACCCAGTACTTC. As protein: CASSQIGQAETQYF.

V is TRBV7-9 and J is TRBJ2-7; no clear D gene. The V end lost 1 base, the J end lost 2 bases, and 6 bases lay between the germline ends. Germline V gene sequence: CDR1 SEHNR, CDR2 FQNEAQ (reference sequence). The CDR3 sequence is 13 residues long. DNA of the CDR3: TGTGCCAGCAGCTTAGGGGATGCCTACGAGCAGTACTTC. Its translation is CASSLGDAYEQYF.

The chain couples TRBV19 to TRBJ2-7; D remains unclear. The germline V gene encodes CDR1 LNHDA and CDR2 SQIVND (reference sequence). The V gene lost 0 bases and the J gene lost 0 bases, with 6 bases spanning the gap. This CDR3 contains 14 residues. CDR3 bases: TGTGCCAGTAGTATAGAATGGATCTCCTACGAGCAGTACTTC. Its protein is CASSIEWISYEQYF.

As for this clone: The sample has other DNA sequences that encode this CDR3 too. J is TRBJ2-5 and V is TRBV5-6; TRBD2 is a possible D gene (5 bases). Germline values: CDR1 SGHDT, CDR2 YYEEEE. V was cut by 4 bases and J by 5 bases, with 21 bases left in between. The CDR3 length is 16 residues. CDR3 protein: CASSKLERSEEETQYF. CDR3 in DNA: TGTGCCAGCAGCAAACTAGAGCGATCGGAGGAGGAGACCCAGTACTTC. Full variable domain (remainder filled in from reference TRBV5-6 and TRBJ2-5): DAGVTQSPTHLIKTRGQQVTLRCSPKSGHDTVSWYQQALGQGPQFIFQYYEEEERQRGNFPDRFSGHQFPNYSSELNVNALLLGDSALYLCASSKLERSEEETQYFGPGTRLLVL.

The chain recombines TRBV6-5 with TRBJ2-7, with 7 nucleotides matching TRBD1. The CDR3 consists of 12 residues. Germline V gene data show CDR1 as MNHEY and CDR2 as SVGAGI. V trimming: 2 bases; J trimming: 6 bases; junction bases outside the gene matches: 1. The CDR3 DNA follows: TGTGCCAGCAGTTACGACAGGGCCGAGCAGTACTTC. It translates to CASSYDRAEQYF.